Listed below are T cell receptor beta chains from one sample, sequenced in a study of cytomegalovirus exposure and HLA in healthy donors. The protocol was immunoSEQ multiplex PCR, while the TCRdb copy is restricted to in-frame clones and leaves out a portion. The profile shows more than 65,000 clones, about 74% of them singletons. The source material was PBMCs. These receptors all come from a woman between 50 and 59 years old in good health and CMV-seropositive. Each CDR3 is given with its conserved first and last residue. Each record gives: clone size, J gene, V gene, D gene, CDR3 protein, CDR3 DNA. A D gene is named only where the DNA matches it firmly. Clone size is not always given. Where it is, it says once, few, many or a class for expanded clones.

. TRBJ2-1 TRBV29-1 TRBD2 CSVETSGIAYNEQFF TGCAGCGTTGAGACTAGCGGGATCGCCTACAATGAGCAGTTCTTC
once TRBJ2-7 TRBV11-2 . CASSVRQPYEQYF TGTGCCAGCAGCGTGAGGCAGCCCTACGAGCAGTACTTC
. TRBJ1-4 TRBV6-1 . CASRRYNNEKLFF TGTGCCAGCCGTCGGTATAATAATGAAAAACTGTTTTTT
. TRBJ2-7 TRBV7-9 TRBD1 CASSGQGAAEQYF TGTGCCAGCAGCGGACAGGGCGCGGCCGAGCAGTACTTC
. TRBJ2-1 TRBV30 TRBD2 CAWSTGLASPLYNEQFF TGTGCCTGGAGTACTGGACTAGCGTCCCCTCTCTACAATGAGCAGTTCTTC
. TRBJ2-3 TRBV9 . CASSVGTVTDTQYF TGTGCCAGCAGCGTAGGAACGGTTACAGATACGCAGTATTTT
. TRBJ2-3 TRBV6-6 . CASTTSPTDTQYF TGTGCCAGCACAACGAGCCCCACAGATACGCAGTATTTT
. TRBJ2-2 TRBV5-6 . CASGRGTGELFF TGTGCCAGCGGACGAGGGACCGGGGAGCTGTTTTTT
. TRBJ2-7 TRBV27 . CASSPGGQTYEQYF TGTGCCAGCAGCCCGGGCGGACAGACCTACGAGCAGTACTTC
. TRBJ1-5 TRBV7-9 . CASSPTAGLPNQPQHF TGTGCCAGCAGCCCAACCGCGGGGCTCCCCAATCAGCCCCAGCATTTT
. TRBJ1-1 TRBV6-1 . CASSLQGRNTEAFF TGTGCCAGCAGTTTGCAGGGTAGGAACACTGAAGCTTTCTTT
once TRBJ2-1 TRBV27 . CASSPRTFDNEQFF TGTGCCAGCAGTCCTCGGACTTTCGACAATGAGCAGTTCTTC
. TRBJ2-3 TRBV5-4 TRBD2 CASSDTSGSTDTQYF TGTGCCAGCAGCGACACTAGCGGGAGTACAGATACGCAGTATTTT
. TRBJ1-3 TRBV27 . CASSPVAGGNTIYF TGTGCCAGCAGTCCCGTGGCAGGGGGAAACACCATATATTTT
. TRBJ1-2 TRBV5-8 . CASSLRDRKAFFYGYTF TGTGCCAGCAGCTTACGTGACAGGAAGGCATTTTTCTATGGCTACACCTTC
. TRBJ2-2 TRBV2 . CASVGSLGSQTGELFF TGTGCCAGCGTAGGGAGTCTAGGGTCTCAGACCGGGGAGCTGTTTTTT
. TRBJ2-1 TRBV6-1 TRBD2 CATETSGSNEQFF TGTGCCACCGAGACTAGCGGGAGTAATGAGCAGTTCTTC
. TRBJ1-2 TRBV30 . CAWSGGSGVHTF TGTGCCTGGTCGGGCGGGTCAGGTGTTCACACCTTC